The clone carrying this T cell receptor beta chain was picked up a small number of times. Its antigen is currently unknown. This specimen belongs to a study of T cells after yellow fever vaccination. Study as a whole: SMART-Seq v4 Ultra Low Input prepared the low-cell-number fractions. General study results and limits: Boosting was followed by the reappearance of most primary-vaccination clones (under 97% CD4, 88% CD8). Researchers report a weaker secondary response that nonetheless peaked faster, day 5 versus 15.

Template-switching 5'RACE yielded the TCR cDNA; a universal primer site and UMIs were added in the process. TCRdb itself ran the 5' RACE reads through MiXCR, one entry per CDR3 protein. Of about 500,000 distinct CDR3 sequences listed, less than 20% are singletons. Trimming pared 7 bases from V and 9 bases from J, leaving 18 bases between. CDR1 and CDR2 from the germline V gene are SEHNR and FQNEAQ (reference sequence). The CDR3 runs 14 residues. Specimen: PBMCs, collected more than 4 days after the first yellow fever vaccination. This rearrangement joins TRBV7-9 to TRBJ2-2; D is perhaps TRBD2 (6 bases). The sequence was collected from a young man who received the YFV17D yellow fever vaccine. CDR3 sequence: CASTPPGGTRELFF. The CDR3 DNA follows: TGTGCCAGCACCCCTCCGGGTGGGACTCGGGAGCTGTTTTTT.